This TCR beta chain was observed in a study of OX40 agonist ivuxolimab in advanced cancers. Study-wide context: Males comprised approximately 81% of the group, whose mean age was approximately 60 years (range roughly 20 to 85). General study points: Expanded clones tended on average to be more numerous among CD8+ T cells than CD4+. Antigens targeted by the expanded peripheral T cells were not determined. Circulating CD4+ and CD8+ T cells showed clonal expansion by week 6 at 0.1 to 3.0 mg/kg.

For this clone: No antigen is known for it.

The CDR3 spans 17 residues. Trimming stripped 5 bases from V and 4 bases from J, with 23 bases between. CDR1 and CDR2 (germline): SEHNR, FQNEAQ (reference sequence). Assay used: immunoSEQ multiplex PCR; TCRdb lists only in-frame clones, some missing. The sample comprises 70,000 to 95,000 clones, more than 75% of which are singletons, and 0.45% to 0.7% rests with the top ten. Source: CD4+ or CD8+ T cells sorted from blood, taken in a trial of the OX40 agonist ivuxolimab. The chain has TRBV7-9 and TRBJ1-1; D is perhaps TRBD1 (5 bases). The receptor comes from an adult with an advanced solid tumor such as melanoma, head and neck, liver or kidney cancer. CDR3 in DNA: TGTGCCAGCAGCCGCCTGGGCGGGACGGGACGTCCCACTGAAGCTTTCTTT. Its translation is CASSRLGGTGRPTEAFF.